This T cell receptor (beta chain) was sequenced for a study of blood T cell repertoires in COVID-19. The overall study: Donors in the United States, Italy and Spain gave samples during acute or convalescent COVID-19. Sources were T cells, B-cell-depleted T cells, or PBMCs; the material itself was cDNA or gDNA.

In the study's own analysis: Scientists estimated how many nucleated cells there were by amplifying reference gene primers. Data came from immunoSEQ multiplex PCR; TCRdb stores just in-frame clones and leaves some out. V and J calls and clone size are given by that table; D and trimming were obtained from the DNA. The sample lists about 180,000 clones, around 85% occurring once. The ends were cut back, 8 bases at V and 5 bases at J, with 12 bases in the middle. The germline CDR1 and CDR2 sequences are SNHLY and FYNNEI. There are 13 residues in the CDR3. While infection was still active, Seattle patients were enrolled and then followed longitudinally. A single count supports this clone.

The clonotype originates from a person aged 70 to 85 with COVID-19, enrolled during active disease. The sample comprised peripheral blood. This chain joins TRBV2 and TRBJ1-4; no clear D gene. The CDR3, as DNA: TGTGCCAGCCGCTTACAGCTAAATGAAAAACTGTTTTTT. Residues: CASRLQLNEKLFF. Together with reference TRBV2 and TRBJ1-4, the CDR3 gives the full variable domain: EPEVTQTPSHQVTQMGQEVILRCVPISNHLYFYWYRQILGQKVEFLVSFYNNEISEKSEIFDDQFSVERPDGSNFTLKIRSTKLEDSAMYFCASRLQLNEKLFFGSGTQLSVL.